This T cell receptor (beta chain) was observed in a study of T cell responses to AZD1222 COVID-19 vaccine. To note about this clone: What it binds is not known.

Overall study findings and caveats: Once two AZD1222 doses were given, Spike-specific TCR breadth and depth went up.

From germline, CDR1 is MDHEN and CDR2 SYDVKM. The V and J ends lost 6 bases and 1 base respectively, with 9 bases between them. CDR3 length: 13 amino acids. Clones were sequenced by immunoSEQ multiplex PCR, and TCRdb holds only the in-frame ones, with some missing. The sample yields around 140,000 clones, roughly 93% seen once. This chain links TRBV28 with TRBJ1-1; D is uncertain. The specimen comprised peripheral blood, sampled on day 0 of MenACWY control vaccination. The clonotype comes from an adult in good health. Written as DNA, the CDR3 is TGTGCCAGCAGCCAGCTGACGAACACTGAAGCTTTCTTT. It yields the protein CASSQLTNTEAFF. The whole variable domain, filled in from reference TRBV28 and TRBJ1-1, reads DVKVTQSSRYLVKRTGEKVFLECVQDMDHENMFWYRQDPGLGLRLIYFSYDVKMKEKGDIPEGYSVSREKKERFSLILESASTNQTSMYLCASSQLTNTEAFFGQGTRLTVV.